The sequence of this T cell receptor beta chain was determined in a study of blood T cell repertoires in COVID-19. Study-wide context: The study drew acute and convalescent COVID-19 samples from the United States, Italy and Spain. Sources were T cells, B-cell-depleted T cells, or PBMCs; the material itself was cDNA or gDNA.

How the authors handled the data: Estimation of nucleated cell counts relied on the amplification of reference gene primers. TCRdb's table, derived via immunoSEQ multiplex PCR, lists solely in-frame clones and lacks some. The D gene and trimming were derived from the DNA, and the V and J assignments and clone size from that table. There are some 45,000 clones in the sample; about 89% occur only once, and less than 8% lies in the top ten. The junction had 3 bases not matched to a gene; V was cut back by 8 bases and J by 2 bases. CDR3 length equals 13 residues. Germline V gives CDR1 MDHEN, CDR2 SYDVKM.

Sequences were obtained from peripheral blood. This chain connects TRBV28 to TRBJ1-2; 9 bases match TRBD1. This clonotype was obtained from a man in his 70s with active COVID-19. The CDR3 DNA sequence: TGTGCCAGCCGCGGGACAGGGAACTATGGCTACACCTTC. It specifies CASRGTGNYGYTF.